A selection of T cell receptor beta chains follows, all from one sample in a study of blood T cell repertoires in COVID-19. Profiling relied on immunoSEQ multiplex PCR, and the TCRdb table lists in-frame clones only, not all of them. The sample records 140,000 to 150,000 clones, 85% to 90% being singletons. Sequencing was carried out using peripheral blood. These TCRs come from a man aged 80 or over with acute or convalescent COVID-19. Each CDR3 is given with its conserved first and last residue. Each record gives: D gene, V gene, clone size, J gene, CDR3 protein, CDR3 DNA. The D gene is left open where the match is weak. Size is omitted from some rows. Given values are once, few, many or a class for expanded clones.

d_gene: .
v_gene: TRBV9
abundance: .
j_gene: TRBJ1-2
CDR3aa: CASSHSRTGNYGYTF
CDR3nt: TGTGCCAGCAGCCATAGCCGGACGGGGAACTATGGCTACACCTTC

d_gene: .
v_gene: TRBV7-3
abundance: .
j_gene: TRBJ2-5
CDR3aa: CASSLTSVETQYF
CDR3nt: TGTGCCAGCAGCTTAACTAGCGTAGAGACCCAGTACTTC

d_gene: .
v_gene: TRBV5-1
abundance: .
j_gene: TRBJ2-5
CDR3aa: CASSPVPETQYF
CDR3nt: TGCGCCAGCAGCCCGGTTCCGGAGACCCAGTACTTC

d_gene: .
v_gene: TRBV28
abundance: once
j_gene: TRBJ2-4
CDR3aa: CASSLEEGARNIQYF
CDR3nt: TGTGCCAGCAGCCTGGAGGAGGGGGCGAGAAACATTCAGTACTTC

d_gene: TRBD2
v_gene: TRBV19
abundance: once
j_gene: TRBJ2-2
CDR3aa: CASSPWQGGDTGELFF
CDR3nt: TGTGCCAGTAGTCCCTGGCAGGGAGGGGACACCGGGGAGCTGTTTTTT

d_gene: .
v_gene: TRBV29-1
abundance: .
j_gene: TRBJ1-2
CDR3aa: CSVEPRAIYGYTF
CDR3nt: TGCAGCGTTGAACCCAGGGCCATCTATGGCTACACCTTC

d_gene: TRBD1
v_gene: TRBV19
abundance: .
j_gene: TRBJ1-3
CDR3aa: CASSTSTGGRNTIYF
CDR3nt: TGTGCCAGTAGTACCTCGACAGGGGGAAGAAACACCATATATTTT

d_gene: .
v_gene: TRBV7-2
abundance: .
j_gene: TRBJ1-2
CDR3aa: CASSLLRLGTNYGYTF
CDR3nt: TGTGCCAGCAGCCTACTCAGACTTGGAACTAACTATGGCTACACCTTC

d_gene: TRBD1
v_gene: TRBV5-7
abundance: .
j_gene: TRBJ1-3
CDR3aa: CASSTLQGLAGNTIYF
CDR3nt: TGTGCCAGCAGCACGCTACAGGGGTTAGCTGGAAACACCATATATTTT

d_gene: .
v_gene: TRBV6-2/TRBV6-3
abundance: .
j_gene: TRBJ1-2
CDR3aa: CASSYLHYDGNYGYTF
CDR3nt: TGTGCCAGCAGTTACTTACATTATGACGGGAACTATGGCTACACCTTC

d_gene: .
v_gene: TRBV7-9
abundance: .
j_gene: TRBJ1-5
CDR3aa: CASSLGSGQPQHF
CDR3nt: TGTGCCAGCAGCTTGGGTTCAGGGCAGCCCCAGCATTTT

d_gene: .
v_gene: TRBV7-9
abundance: .
j_gene: TRBJ1-1
CDR3aa: CASSLALIARAGTEAFF
CDR3nt: TGTGCCAGCAGCTTAGCGTTGATCGCGCGAGCGGGCACTGAAGCTTTCTTT

d_gene: .
v_gene: TRBV18
abundance: .
j_gene: TRBJ1-5
CDR3aa: CASSPPGQAQGPQHF
CDR3nt: TGTGCCAGCTCACCACCCGGCCAGGCCCAAGGGCCCCAGCATTTT

d_gene: .
v_gene: TRBV6-5
abundance: .
j_gene: TRBJ1-4
CDR3aa: CASSYDGRDYEKLFF
CDR3nt: TGTGCCAGCAGTTACGATGGCAGGGACTATGAAAAACTGTTTTTT

d_gene: TRBD1
v_gene: TRBV27
abundance: once
j_gene: TRBJ2-1
CDR3aa: CASSPPDRGHEQFF
CDR3nt: TGTGCCAGCAGTCCACCAGACAGGGGCCATGAGCAGTTCTTC

d_gene: .
v_gene: TRBV15
abundance: .
j_gene: TRBJ1-1
CDR3aa: CATSRDRPGEAFF
CDR3nt: TGTGCCACCAGCAGAGATCGGCCGGGGGAAGCTTTCTTT

d_gene: .
v_gene: TRBV29-1
abundance: .
j_gene: TRBJ2-2
CDR3aa: CRDSSTSGAGELFF
CDR3nt: TGCAGAGATTCCAGTACCTCCGGGGCCGGGGAGCTGTTTTTT

d_gene: TRBD2
v_gene: TRBV2
abundance: .
j_gene: TRBJ2-7
CDR3aa: CASNTLAGGPYEQYF
CDR3nt: TGTGCCAGCAATACACTAGCGGGAGGGCCATACGAGCAGTACTTC

d_gene: .
v_gene: TRBV4-1
abundance: .
j_gene: TRBJ1-1
CDR3aa: CASSQAGAATNTEAFF
CDR3nt: TGCGCCAGCAGCCAGGCAGGGGCGGCGACGAACACTGAAGCTTTCTTT

d_gene: TRBD1
v_gene: TRBV3-1/TRBV3-2
abundance: .
j_gene: TRBJ1-1
CDR3aa: CASSQGGTGGLGRAFF
CDR3nt: TGTGCCAGCAGCCAAGGCGGGACAGGGGGCTTGGGACGAGCTTTCTTT

d_gene: TRBD1
v_gene: TRBV9
abundance: .
j_gene: TRBJ2-1
CDR3aa: CASSNRGQTYDEQFF
CDR3nt: TGTGCCAGCAGCAACAGGGGGCAGACTTACGATGAGCAGTTCTTC

d_gene: TRBD2
v_gene: TRBV30
abundance: .
j_gene: TRBJ2-3
CDR3aa: CAWRRGRAEDTQYF
CDR3nt: TGTGCCTGGAGACGCGGGAGGGCCGAAGATACGCAGTATTTT

d_gene: TRBD1
v_gene: TRBV30
abundance: few
j_gene: TRBJ1-2
CDR3aa: CAWRGQGDYGYTF
CDR3nt: TGTGCCTGGAGAGGACAGGGAGACTATGGCTACACCTTC

d_gene: TRBD2
v_gene: TRBV6-8
abundance: .
j_gene: TRBJ2-5
CDR3aa: CASSYSISPREGTQYF
CDR3nt: TGTGCCAGCAGTTACTCGATATCCCCCAGGGAGGGTACCCAGTACTTC

d_gene: .
v_gene: TRBV6-1
abundance: .
j_gene: TRBJ1-1
CDR3aa: CASSVPGGKLNTEAFF
CDR3nt: TGTGCCAGCAGTGTCCCGGGGGGGAAGTTGAACACTGAAGCTTTCTTT

d_gene: TRBD1
v_gene: TRBV29-1
abundance: .
j_gene: TRBJ2-7
CDR3aa: CSVGAGGAYEQYF
CDR3nt: TGCAGCGTTGGGGCAGGGGGCGCCTACGAGCAGTACTTC

d_gene: TRBD1
v_gene: TRBV3-1/TRBV3-2
abundance: .
j_gene: TRBJ2-3
CDR3aa: CASSRRQGTDTQYF
CDR3nt: TGTGCCAGCAGCCGAAGACAGGGGACAGATACGCAGTATTTT

d_gene: .
v_gene: TRBV4-2
abundance: .
j_gene: TRBJ2-7
CDR3aa: CASSQDLGVRYEQYF
CDR3nt: TGTGCCAGCAGCCAAGATCTAGGAGTACGGTACGAGCAGTACTTC

d_gene: TRBD1
v_gene: TRBV11-3
abundance: .
j_gene: TRBJ2-1
CDR3aa: CASSLGTGEGGIYNEQFF
CDR3nt: TGTGCCAGCAGCTTAGGCACAGGGGAAGGAGGAATCTACAATGAGCAGTTCTTC

d_gene: TRBD1
v_gene: TRBV2
abundance: .
j_gene: TRBJ1-6
CDR3aa: CASLSPQGVVYNSPLHF
CDR3nt: TGTGCCAGCCTCAGCCCGCAGGGGGTAGTCTATAATTCACCCCTCCACTTT

d_gene: .
v_gene: TRBV2
abundance: few
j_gene: TRBJ2-7
CDR3aa: CASQDTIYEQYF
CDR3nt: TGTGCCAGCCAGGACACCATCTACGAGCAGTACTTC

d_gene: TRBD2
v_gene: TRBV27
abundance: .
j_gene: TRBJ2-5
CDR3aa: CASSRGGEETQYF
CDR3nt: TGTGCCAGCAGTCGGGGGGGGGAAGAGACCCAGTACTTC

d_gene: .
v_gene: TRBV21-1
abundance: .
j_gene: TRBJ2-1
CDR3aa: CASSLSGNKDEQFF
CDR3nt: TGTGCCAGCAGCCTTAGCGGGAATAAGGATGAGCAGTTCTTC

d_gene: TRBD1
v_gene: TRBV10-3
abundance: .
j_gene: TRBJ1-1
CDR3aa: CAISHSGQGNGETEAFF
CDR3nt: TGTGCCATCAGCCATTCCGGACAGGGTAACGGAGAAACTGAAGCTTTCTTT

d_gene: .
v_gene: TRBV27
abundance: .
j_gene: TRBJ1-1
CDR3aa: CASSLSGRDEAFF
CDR3nt: TGTGCCAGCAGTTTATCGGGCCGGGATGAAGCTTTCTTT

d_gene: TRBD1
v_gene: TRBV10-3
abundance: .
j_gene: TRBJ2-1
CDR3aa: CALRTGNYNEQFF
CDR3nt: TGTGCCTTACGGACAGGGAACTACAATGAGCAGTTCTTC

d_gene: TRBD2
v_gene: TRBV30
abundance: .
j_gene: TRBJ2-2
CDR3aa: CAWSLSGGETGELFF
CDR3nt: TGTGCCTGGAGTCTTAGCGGGGGAGAAACCGGGGAGCTGTTTTTT

d_gene: TRBD1
v_gene: TRBV27
abundance: .
j_gene: TRBJ2-7
CDR3aa: CASRGQVYSYEQYF
CDR3nt: TGTGCCAGCAGGGGACAGGTTTACTCCTACGAGCAGTACTTC

d_gene: TRBD1
v_gene: TRBV6-5
abundance: .
j_gene: TRBJ1-2
CDR3aa: CASSLGTAYGYTF
CDR3nt: TGTGCCAGCAGTCTCGGGACAGCCTATGGCTACACCTTC

d_gene: TRBD2
v_gene: TRBV9
abundance: .
j_gene: TRBJ2-1
CDR3aa: CASSIGLAGNGYNEQFF
CDR3nt: TGTGCCAGCAGCATAGGACTAGCGGGAAACGGGTACAATGAGCAGTTCTTC

d_gene: .
v_gene: TRBV2
abundance: few
j_gene: TRBJ2-7
CDR3aa: CASGSEAVSYEQYF
CDR3nt: TGTGCCAGCGGTTCCGAAGCGGTCTCCTACGAGCAGTACTTC

d_gene: .
v_gene: TRBV23-1
abundance: .
j_gene: TRBJ2-3
CDR3aa: CASGQRPTDTQYF
CDR3nt: TGCGCCAGTGGGCAAAGGCCCACAGATACGCAGTATTTT

d_gene: .
v_gene: TRBV19
abundance: .
j_gene: TRBJ1-1
CDR3aa: CASRQTNTEAFF
CDR3nt: TGTGCCAGTAGACAGACGAACACTGAAGCTTTCTTT

d_gene: .
v_gene: TRBV28
abundance: .
j_gene: TRBJ2-2
CDR3aa: CASSTPAGASTGELFF
CDR3nt: TGTGCCAGCAGCACTCCCGCGGGGGCCTCCACCGGGGAGCTGTTTTTT

d_gene: .
v_gene: TRBV18
abundance: .
j_gene: TRBJ1-3
CDR3aa: CASSRGQSPGNTIYF
CDR3nt: TGTGCCAGCTCACGAGGACAAAGCCCAGGAAACACCATATATTTT

d_gene: .
v_gene: TRBV28
abundance: .
j_gene: TRBJ1-2
CDR3aa: CASRPETGHPYTF
CDR3nt: TGTGCCAGCAGACCCGAGACCGGACACCCCTACACCTTC

d_gene: TRBD2
v_gene: TRBV14
abundance: .
j_gene: TRBJ2-3
CDR3aa: CASSQFLAADTQYF
CDR3nt: TGTGCCAGCAGCCAATTTCTAGCGGCGGATACGCAGTATTTT

d_gene: TRBD1
v_gene: TRBV27
abundance: .
j_gene: TRBJ1-5
CDR3aa: CASSLLGQGSGQPQHF
CDR3nt: TGTGCCAGCAGTTTGTTGGGACAGGGTAGCGGTCAGCCCCAGCATTTT

d_gene: .
v_gene: TRBV29-1
abundance: .
j_gene: TRBJ2-5
CDR3aa: CSVEWDTQETQYF
CDR3nt: TGCAGCGTTGAATGGGACACCCAAGAGACCCAGTACTTC

d_gene: .
v_gene: TRBV7-3
abundance: .
j_gene: TRBJ2-1
CDR3aa: CASSFSNGGFNEQFF
CDR3nt: TGTGCCAGCAGCTTTTCCAACGGGGGTTTCAATGAGCAGTTCTTC

d_gene: TRBD1
v_gene: TRBV18
abundance: .
j_gene: TRBJ1-1
CDR3aa: CASSPGQGVTEAFF
CDR3nt: TGTGCCAGCTCACCCGGACAGGGGGTCACTGAAGCTTTCTTT

d_gene: TRBD2
v_gene: TRBV7-2
abundance: .
j_gene: TRBJ2-1
CDR3aa: CASSLGSGTSGRLNEQFF
CDR3nt: TGTGCCAGCAGCTTAGGGTCTGGGACTAGCGGGAGGTTGAATGAGCAGTTCTTC